Described below is a single TCR beta chain sequence and its context. Every donor contributed roughly 10 milliliters of peripheral blood by blood draw. With each sample, at least 5 micrograms of total RNA were extracted. The record originates from a study of blood T cells in healthy people across ages. The wider study: Template switching retrieved approximately one barcoded beta molecule for each two T cells.

Combining a sample-barcoded 5' primer with a J-beta primer mix, a second PCR ran for roughly 7 to 11 cycles. Template switching added a 12-random-nucleotide identifier to every cDNA molecule. TCRdb independently ran MiXCR on the 5' RACE reads; one entry per CDR3 protein. This table holds some 1.5 million distinct CDR3 sequences, over 25% found once. The CDR3 has 15 residues. Germline-derived CDR1 and CDR2 are MNHEY and SVGEGT. The clonotype originates from a woman in her twenties or thirties in good health. The sequenced sample was blood. The V gene is TRBV6-2 or TRBV6-3, the J gene TRBJ2-4, with TRBD2 matching over 11 bases. The J call may be incorrect, as the DNA end agrees better with TRBJ2-7. The CDR3 nucleotides are TGTGCCAGCAGGGATCCGGGACTAGCGGTATACGAGCAGTACTTC. Encoded protein: CASRDPGLAVYEQYF.